This record concerns one T cell receptor (beta chain) sequence. Only a few counts were recorded for this clonotype. Its cognate antigen has yet to be identified. Base qualities are missing; no much larger clone stands one base away. The time point label of this sample denotes: patch test 1, 2 weeks after DPC sensitization. This specimen's treatment or condition label, interpreted: therapeutic diphenylcyclopropenone sensitization with weekly scalp DPC. At every patch-test visit, the blood draw took place before the patch test was put on. To be eligible, patients had to be aged 18 to 70, diagnosed with alopecia and judged suitable for DPC therapy, while pregnant patients were excluded. Total RNA was isolated from unfractionated whole blood collected in Tempus Blood RNA tubes. The sample originates from a study of human T cells and chemical hapten exposure (dated by TCRdb to the early 2020s). Regarding the research as a whole: For sensitization, 2% DPC in acetone was applied to a 2 cm by 2 cm area of upper inner arm skin. Patch tests used Finn chambers with 0.01% DPC on the upper back, scored after 6 days by International Contact Dermatitis Research Group standards. Patients additionally received weekly therapeutic DPC doses to the scalp throughout the approximately 24-week study period. Libraries were pooled for sequencing, and per-sample TCR yields varied mainly because of small differences in library volumes within the pool. Blood samples were taken from patients before sensitization (week 0) and at 2, 6 and about 24 weeks after DPC sensitization. This study followed changes in the peripheral blood TCR repertoire in vivo during primary and secondary sensitization of alopecia patients to the hapten diphenylcyclopropenone (DPC). For TCR sequencing, blood came from 25 to 35 alopecia patients at anywhere from one to four time points (pre-sensitization, 2, 6 and 24 weeks). Most of the patients in the cohort were female, and the cohort covered alopecia areata with under or over 50% scalp involvement, alopecia totalis and alopecia universalis.

The library was generated by RACE. The data were produced on a NextSeq 500. During library preparation, unique molecular identifiers were attached to individual cDNA molecules so that TCRs could be counted quantitatively and reproducibly. Each blood RNA sample was used to sequence both TCR alpha and TCR beta chains. Under the source paper's analysis protocol: Samples had a median of roughly 91,000 TCRs, with a range from about 23,224 to 750,000. V, J and CDR3 annotation of the TCR reads was performed with the Decombinator software suite. To make PS versus PT1 abundance plots, every sample was subsampled to the same number of TCRs (28,000). Expanded TCRs were defined as absent before sensitization and observed at least eight times at the 2-week time point. TCRdb ran its own pipeline on the public reads, namely fastp trimming at Q25 and MiXCR clone calling, and kept in-frame beta chains. Rows are combined by CDR3 protein, so each entry shows the most common genes and DNA. These V and J calls derive from TCRdb rather than the authors' analysis. This sample has tens of thousands of distinct CDR3 sequences in its table, and more than 9% of those were observed once. In total, the top ten clones hold 2.2% of the sample.

Paper-wide results and their limitations: Compared with pre-sensitization or healthy control sets, expanded TCRs formed significantly more large CDR3 similarity clusters, which is consistent with antigen-driven responses. After repeated subsampling, changes were observed in the strength of the expansion versus patch-test correlation and in the threshold at which the correlation became significant. Patch test score was positively correlated with the number of PT1 expanded TCRs, with significance at thresholds 8, 16 and 32 but not at 4. All patients had alopecia, a presumed autoimmune disease, so their immune response might differ from that of healthy individuals. DPC sensitization did not change the number of TCRs with a frequency above 1 in 1000, and there was no evidence of changes in global repertoire structure.

This material consisted of whole blood, taken in connection with sensitization to the hapten diphenylcyclopropenone (DPC). The TCR was taken from a man aged 35 to 55 with alopecia areata. Some clones in this sample may be carry-over from other donors' samples.

The bases are TGTGCCAGCAGTTTGGGCGGGAGCGGGTCGTCGTATACGCAGTATTTT. It is translated as CASSLGGSGSSYTQYF. The chain joins TRBV28 to TRBJ2-3, with 7 junctional bases fitting TRBD2. Germline trimming amounts to 3 bases on V and 7 bases on J, with 13 as the count of junction bases outside the gene matches. The CDR3 goes from the cysteine to the phenylalanine over 16 residues. Only the CDR3 portion is preserved as DNA: 48 bases, with reading frame beginning at the first base. The germline V gene gives CDR1 as MDHEN and CDR2 as SYDVKM.